This entry lists 20 T cell receptor beta chains sequenced from one sample in a study of cytomegalovirus exposure and HLA in healthy donors. This PCR relied on a set of 60 Vbeta primers and 13 Jbeta primers. Using immunoSEQ multiplex PCR, the repertoire was profiled, and TCRdb retains in-frame clones only, with some absent. Found here are 160,000 or so clones, approximately 86% of them singletons; the top ten hold roughly 2%. The source material was PBMCs. These receptors all stem from a woman in her late teens or twenties in good health and CMV-seronegative.

With respect to this clone: Other DNA variants within this sample encode the same CDR3. The chain carries TRBV7-9 and TRBJ1-3; D may be TRBD1 (5 bases). The CDR3 covers 15 residues. The germline CDR1 and CDR2 sequences are SEHNR and FQNEAQ (reference sequence). V lost 0 bases and J lost 7, with 13 bases in between. DNA of the CDR3: TGTGCCAGCAGCTTAGCCGGCAGGGCGGGGAACACCATATATTTT. It specifies CASSLAGRAGNTIYF.

The chain combines TRBV19 with TRBJ1-1; possible D gene TRBD1, 5 bases. V lost 4 bases to trimming and J lost 1 base, with 7 bases between them. The CDR3 consists of 13 residues. CDR1 is LNHDA, CDR2 SQIVND, per germline (reference sequence). Here the CDR3 reads CASSNQGNTEAFF. CDR3 nucleotides: TGTGCCAGTAGTAACCAGGGGAACACTGAAGCTTTCTTT.

The V gene is TRBV7-3, the J gene TRBJ2-3; 7 bases fit TRBD2. The CDR3 extends over 16 amino acids. V was pared by 5 bases and J by 4 bases, with 12 bases of the junction left unmatched. Germline V gene lookup returns CDR1 SGHTA and CDR2 FQGTGA. The CDR3, as DNA: TGTGCCAGCAGCCGAGGGGCTAGCGGCGATTCAGATACGCAGTATTTT. As protein: CASSRGASGDSDTQYF.

The chain uses TRBV5-6 and TRBJ2-3; 7 nucleotides agree with TRBD2. This CDR3 has 17 residues. V was pared by 3 bases and J by 8 bases, with 18 bases of the junction left unmatched. The germline V gene encodes CDR1 SGHDT and CDR2 YYEEEE. The CDR3 nucleotides are TGTGCCAGCAGCTCGGGAGGACTAGGCCCCTTGTCTGGTACGCAGTATTTT. This sequence encodes CASSSGGLGPLSGTQYF.

The CDR3 is CASSLTSAEQYF. The CDR3 region has the DNA TGTGCCAGCAGCCTCACAAGTGCCGAGCAGTACTTC. The genes are TRBV7-9 and TRBJ2-7; D is ambiguous. The germline V gene has CDR1 SEHNR and CDR2 FQNEAQ (reference sequence). The CDR3 is 12 amino acids. V was shortened by 5 bases and J by 6 bases, with 11 bases between the two germline ends.

A single count supports this clone. The rearrangement uses TRBV6-6 and TRBJ2-4; D unclear. Between the trimmed V and J ends, which lost 3 bases and 3 bases, there was a span of 15 bases. The length of the CDR3 is 16 residues. The germline V gene encodes CDR1 MNHNY and CDR2 SVGAGI (reference sequence). CDR3 region: CASSYRGYLGKNIQYF. For the CDR3, the DNA is TGTGCCAGCAGTTATCGAGGTTACCTAGGCAAAAACATTCAGTACTTC.

This clone was detected a few times. The J gene is TRBJ1-5, the V gene TRBV7-2; D not certain. V lost 2 bases and J 3 bases, leaving 11 bases between the germline ends. Germline assignment: CDR1 SGHTA and CDR2 FQGNSA. This CDR3 is built from 15 residues. This CDR3 reads CASSLSHTNNQPQHF. In nucleotides, the CDR3 is TGTGCCAGCAGCTTATCCCACACGAACAATCAGCCCCAGCATTTT.

The chain recombines TRBV5-6 with TRBJ2-5; the match to TRBD2 covers 12 bases. The germline V gene encodes CDR1 SGHDT and CDR2 YYEEEE. This CDR3 region has 17 residues. V dropped 4 bases and J dropped 5; count of bases not matched to a gene: 12. CDR3 nucleotides: TGTGCCAGCAGCCTACGACTAGCGGGGGCTGCATGGGAGACCCAGTACTTC. Translated: CASSLRLAGAAWETQYF.

The chain joins TRBV27 to TRBJ2-2, with D uncertain. Trimming cost V 0 bases and J 8 bases, with 7 bases left between them. The CDR3 totals 13 residues. Germline V lookup: CDR1 MNHEY, CDR2 SMNVEV (reference sequence). DNA for the CDR3: TGTGCCAGCAGTTTATCGAAGCTTGGGGAGCTGTTTTTT. Amino acid sequence: CASSLSKLGELFF.

The J gene is TRBJ2-7, the V gene TRBV7-2; 7 positions match TRBD2. CDR1 SGHTA and CDR2 FQGNSA come from the germline V gene. V lost 5 bases, J lost 7 bases, and 8 bases stayed unmatched. The CDR3 has 13 residues. CDR3 amino acids: CASSPGTIDEQYF. The CDR3 DNA reads TGTGCCAGCAGCCCCGGGACTATTGATGAGCAGTACTTC. The whole variable domain, remainder taken from reference TRBV7-2 and TRBJ2-7, is GAGVSQSPSNKVTEKGKDVELRCDPISGHTALYWYRQSLGQGLEFLIYFQGNSAPDKSGLPSDRFSAERTGGSVSTLTIQRTQQEDSAVYLCASSPGTIDEQYFGPGTRLTVT.

This chain links TRBV19 with TRBJ1-5; D is undetermined. This CDR3 spans 17 amino acids. Germline V gene data show CDR1 as LNHDA and CDR2 as SQIVND (reference sequence). Trimming shortened V by 1 base and J by 3 bases, and 16 bases separated the two germline ends. This chain's CDR3 is CASSIGLTRQVNQPQHF. For the CDR3, the DNA is TGTGCCAGTAGTATAGGTTTGACACGGCAGGTCAATCAGCCCCAGCATTTT. Full variable domain (rest looked up from reference TRBV19 and TRBJ1-5): DGGITQSPKYLFRKEGQNVTLSCEQNLNHDAMYWYRQDPGQGLRLIYYSQIVNDFQKGDIAEGYSVSREKKESFPLTVTSAQKNPTAFYLCASSIGLTRQVNQPQHFGDGTRLSIL.

This rearrangement joins TRBV27 to TRBJ1-6; 7 bases are shared with TRBD1. Germline assignment: CDR1 MNHEY and CDR2 SMNVEV (reference sequence). J gave up 11 bases and V 8 bases, and 12 bases lay outside the gene matches. CDR3 length: 14 residues. CDR3 DNA sequence: TGTGCCAGCGGTAGGACAGGAGCCTTGACACCCCTCCACTTT. Translated, it gives CASGRTGALTPLHF.

V and J are TRBV5-1 and TRBJ1-6; 9 nucleotides agree with TRBD1. The CDR3 contains 15 residues. The V and J ends lost 4 bases and 8 bases, in that order; junction bases with no gene match: 7. Germline V gives CDR1 SGHRS, CDR2 YFSETQ. The CDR3 protein is CASSLTGGSDSPLHF. CDR3 DNA: TGCGCCAGCAGCCTGACAGGGGGTTCGGATTCACCCCTCCACTTT. The entire variable domain, with the rest obtained from reference TRBV5-1 and TRBJ1-6, is as follows: KAGVTQTPRYLIKTRGQQVTLSCSPISGHRSVSWYQQTPGQGLQFLFEYFSETQRNKGNFPGRFSGRQFSNSRSEMNVSTLELGDSALYLCASSLTGGSDSPLHFGNGTRLTVT.

The J gene is TRBJ2-2, the V gene TRBV6-1, with 10 bases that match TRBD1. Per the germline V gene, CDR1 is MNHNS and CDR2 is SASEGT. V trimming: 6 bases; J trimming: 1 base; junction bases outside the gene matches: 2. The length of the CDR3 is 15 residues. CDR3 nucleotide sequence: TGTGCCAGCAGGGGGACAGGGGAGAACACCGGGGAGCTGTTTTTT. Its translation is CASRGTGENTGELFF.

The J gene is TRBJ1-3, the V gene TRBV5-6; D gene unclear. CDR3 size: 13 residues. Trimming cost V 3 bases and J 8 bases, with 12 bases left between them. CDR1 SGHDT and CDR2 YYEEEE come from the germline V gene. The DNA of the CDR3 is TGTGCCAGCAGCTCCATGGCCAGGTACACCATATATTTT. Protein: CASSSMARYTIYF.

The V gene is TRBV11-2, the J gene TRBJ2-7; 14 bases are shared with TRBD2. The CDR3 runs 15 residues. Germline V gene lookup returns CDR1 SGHAT and CDR2 FQNNGV. With 4 bases clipped from V and 5 bases from J, the junction kept 4 bases outside the gene matches. The chain's CDR3 is CASSSTSGRANEQYF. In nucleotides, the CDR3 is TGTGCCAGCAGCTCGACTAGCGGGAGGGCCAACGAGCAGTACTTC.

This sequence joins TRBV7-9 and TRBJ1-1, with D possibly TRBD1 on 5 matching bases. The germline V gene encodes CDR1 SEHNR and CDR2 FQNEAQ (reference sequence). The CDR3 loop spans 13 amino acids. Trimming stripped 5 bases from V and 3 bases from J, with 10 bases between. Here the CDR3 DNA reads TGTGCCAGCAGCCTTCAGGGTTACACTGAAGCTTTCTTT. The encoded protein is CASSLQGYTEAFF.

J is TRBJ1-3 and V is TRBV7-9, with D possibly TRBD1 on 6 matching bases. The CDR3 covers 19 residues. Per the germline V gene, CDR1 is SEHNR and CDR2 is FQNEAQ (reference sequence). V was trimmed by 1 base and J by 0 bases, leaving 19 bases between them. For the CDR3, the DNA is TGTGCCAGCAGCTTAGGGGGGCTCCGGGACCCTCGCTCTGGAAACACCATATATTTT. Translating it yields CASSLGGLRDPRSGNTIYF.

The rearrangement links TRBV7-9 to TRBJ2-3; possible D gene TRBD2, 6 bases. The CDR3 has 18 residues. V was clipped by 4 bases and J by 1 base, with 21 bases between them. The germline CDR1 and CDR2 sequences are SEHNR and FQNEAQ (reference sequence). The CDR3 reads CASSSPTAWASGTDTQYF. DNA for the CDR3: TGTGCCAGCAGCTCCCCCACCGCGTGGGCTAGCGGCACAGATACGCAGTATTTT.

V usage is TRBV7-8 and J usage is TRBJ2-7; no definite D call. Germline V gene lookup returns CDR1 SGHVS and CDR2 FQNEAQ. This CDR3 contains 11 residues. Trimming shortened V by 5 bases and J by 7 bases, and 9 bases separated the two germline ends. CDR3 region: CASSARSEQYF. The CDR3 nucleotides are TGTGCCAGCAGCGCCAGATCGGAGCAGTACTTC. Combining the CDR3 with reference TRBV7-8 and TRBJ2-7 gives the whole variable domain GAGVSQSPRYKVAKRGQDVALRCDPISGHVSLFWYQQALGQGPEFLTYFQNEAQLDKSGLPSDRFFAERPEGSVSTLKIQRTQQEDSAVYLCASSARSEQYFGPGTRLTVT.